The next 27 T cell receptor beta chains were all read from a single sample in a study of T-cell memory formation after mild COVID-19. Via MiXCR, TCRdb re-called the 5' RACE reads, giving one row per CDR3 protein. The repertoire includes roughly 370,000 distinct CDR3 sequences, 16% of them detected once, and roughly 21% sits in the top ten. The sequenced sample consisted of PBMCs or a T cell subset sorted from them (not recorded which). These receptors were collected from a man younger than 30 who had mild COVID-19 (a few samples of this study predate the infection). Cell type and time point are not known.

The V gene is TRBV5-5, the J gene TRBJ2-7; 7 nucleotides line up with TRBD1. Germline V CDR1 and CDR2: SGHKS, YYEKEE (reference sequence). J lost 5 bases, V lost 5 bases, and 10 bases had no gene match. This CDR3 is built from 14 residues. The CDR3 DNA reads TGTGCCAGCAGACGTCAGGGACAGTTGGACGAGCAGTACTTC. This encodes CASRRQGQLDEQYF.

This clonotype came up many times. This rearrangement joins TRBV6-2 or TRBV6-3 to TRBJ1-5; tentative D call: TRBD1 (5 bases). This CDR3 contains 13 residues. V was pared by 0 bases and J by 5 bases, with 5 bases between. Germline loops: CDR1 MNHEY, CDR2 SVGEGT. For the CDR3, the DNA is TGTGCCAGCAGTTACTCGGGGGATCAGCCCCAGCATTTT. Its translation: CASSYSGDQPQHF.

This chain connects TRBV30 to TRBJ2-7; 10 bases are shared with TRBD1. Germline values: CDR1 GTSNPN, CDR2 SVGIG (reference sequence). Losses at the gene ends were 2 bases for V and 4 bases for J; bases not matched to a gene: 8. This CDR3 has 15 residues. CDR3 nucleotides: TGTGCCTGGAGTAGTCGGGGACAGGGGTCTTACGAGCAGTACTTC. Protein sequence: CAWSSRGQGSYEQYF.

The sample holds a few counts of this clonotype. V usage is TRBV20-1 and J usage is TRBJ2-5, with 10 bases lining up with TRBD2. Germline lookup yields CDR1 DFQATT and CDR2 SNEGSKA (reference sequence). Losses at the gene ends were 5 bases for V and 5 bases for J; bases not matched to a gene: 17. The CDR3 spans 17 residues. CDR3 nucleotides: TGCAGTGCTGGCACTGAGGGAAGCGGGGGGGCCGCCGAGACCCAGTACTTC. It codes for CSAGTEGSGGAAETQYF.

The table lists this clonotype with a few counts. V usage is TRBV6-5 and J usage is TRBJ1-6; D is perhaps TRBD1 (5 bases). The CDR3 spans 16 residues. The germline V gene has CDR1 MNHEY and CDR2 SVGAGI. V was trimmed by 5 bases and J by 7 bases, leaving 18 bases between them. The CDR3 region is CASSPTGGLGNSPLHF. CDR3 in DNA: TGTGCCAGCAGTCCCACAGGTGGACTGGGCAATTCACCCCTCCACTTT.

The gene calls are TRBV18 and TRBJ1-5; possibly TRBD1 for D (5 bases). V lost 5 bases and J lost 2, with 10 bases in between. The V gene's germline CDR1 is KGHSH and CDR2 LQKENI. CDR3 length equals 14 residues. CDR3 sequence (DNA): TGTGCCAGCTCAAGCCGGGGGGGCAATCAGCCCCAGCATTTT. Protein product: CASSSRGGNQPQHF.

This chain links TRBV7-3 with TRBJ2-1, with a weak D call TRBD1 (6 bases). In germline, CDR1 is SGHTA, CDR2 FQGTGA. Trimming left V 4 bases short and J 6 bases short, with 13 bases between. The CDR3 sequence is 14 residues long. The CDR3 region has the DNA TGTGCCAGCAGCTCTACAGGGAATACCAATGAGCAGTTCTTC. This gives the protein CASSSTGNTNEQFF.

The chain combines TRBV5-1 with TRBJ1-1; D is perhaps TRBD1 (6 bases). Between the trimmed V and J ends, which lost 0 bases and 7 bases, there was a span of 7 bases. Per germline, CDR1 SGHRS and CDR2 YFSETQ. This CDR3 is 12 amino acids long. The CDR3 nucleotides read TGCGCCAGCAGCTTGGAGGACAGTGAAGCTTTCTTT. This translates into CASSLEDSEAFF.

This clonotype occurred a few times. The chain combines TRBV14 with TRBJ2-7; 10 nucleotides agree with TRBD1. Germline loops: CDR1 SGHDN, CDR2 FVKESK. The trim removed 4 bases at V and 10 bases at J, leaving 7 bases unmatched. The CDR3 is 13 residues long. CDR3 sequence: CASSRDRGSYQYV. The CDR3, as DNA: TGTGCCAGCAGCCGGGACAGGGGATCATATCAGTACGTC.

This clonotype appeared a few times. The chain carries TRBV7-2 and TRBJ2-5, with TRBD2 matching 9 bases. V trimming: 0 bases; J trimming: 5 bases; junction bases outside the gene matches: 7. Germline CDR1 reads SGHTA; CDR2 reads FQGNSA. The length of the CDR3 is 16 residues. The CDR3 DNA is TGTGCCAGCAGCTTAGCTCCAGCGGGGGGCGTGGAGACCCAGTACTTC. Translating it yields CASSLAPAGGVETQYF.

The sample holds a few counts of this clonotype. The CDR3 loop reads CASSPLSGGADTQYF. The CDR3 coding sequence is TGTGCCAGCTCACCTCTTTCCGGGGGCGCAGATACGCAGTATTTT. This chain connects TRBV18 to TRBJ2-3; D tentatively fits TRBD1 or TRBD2 (6 bases each). The CDR3 loop spans 15 amino acids. V was shortened by 3 bases and J by 4 bases, with 14 bases between the two germline ends. CDR1 and CDR2 (germline): KGHSH, LQKENI.

This clonotype has just a few counts. CDR3 DNA: TGCGCCAGCAGCTTGGAGACTAGCGGGGGCACCGGGGAGCTGTTTTTT. Translating gives CASSLETSGGTGELFF. The chain employs TRBV5-1 and TRBJ2-2, with TRBD2 matching 12 bases. V dropped 0 bases and J dropped 4; count of bases not matched to a gene: 1. CDR1 is SGHRS, CDR2 YFSETQ, per germline. This CDR3 has 16 amino acids.

This clonotype was seen once. The J gene is TRBJ2-2, the V gene TRBV3-1, with D hard to call. This CDR3 region has 14 residues. Trimming shortened V by 5 bases and J by 2 bases, and 9 bases separated the two germline ends. CDR1 and CDR2 (germline): LGHDT, YNNKEL (reference sequence). CDR3 amino acids: CASSWRPNTGELFF. The CDR3, as DNA: TGTGCCAGCAGCTGGAGACCAAACACCGGGGAGCTGTTTTTT.

V and J are TRBV20-1 and TRBJ1-1; possible D gene TRBD1, 5 bases. The V end lost 0 bases, the J end lost 0 bases, and 5 bases lay between the germline ends. CDR3 length equals 13 residues. Germline CDR1 reads DFQATT; CDR2 reads SNEGSKA (reference sequence). CDR3 region: CSAREGLNTEAFF. CDR3 bases: TGCAGTGCTAGAGAGGGGCTGAACACTGAAGCTTTCTTT.

The chain employs TRBV5-6 and TRBJ2-1; 7 bases fit TRBD2. CDR3 size: 14 residues. The junction had 6 bases not matched to a gene; V was cut back by 1 base and J by 8 bases. CDR1 is SGHDT, CDR2 YYEEEE, per germline. Written as DNA, the CDR3 is TGTGCCAGCAGCTTGTCAGGGAGGGACTATGAGCAGTTCTTC. Its protein is CASSLSGRDYEQFF.

This clonotype was seen repeatedly, ten times or more. J is TRBJ2-5 and V is TRBV28; D might be TRBD1 or TRBD2, each matching 6 bases. Trimming pared 2 bases from V and 1 base from J, leaving 8 bases between. This CDR3 is 14 amino acids long. Germline lookup yields CDR1 MDHEN and CDR2 SYDVKM. The CDR3 DNA sequence: TGTGCCAGCAGTTTAACGGGGGCCCAAGAGACCCAGTACTTC. It encodes CASSLTGAQETQYF.

This clonotype was seen only a few times. CDR3 loop: CASSQLGTATEAFF. CDR3 nucleotides: TGTGCCAGCAGCCAACTAGGGACAGCGACTGAAGCTTTCTTT. This chain connects TRBV7-9 to TRBJ1-1, with 7 bases lining up with TRBD1. Germline V CDR1 and CDR2: SEHNR, FQNEAQ (reference sequence). The CDR3 covers 14 residues. With 5 bases clipped from V and 5 bases from J, the junction kept 8 bases outside the gene matches.

The chain links TRBV28 to TRBJ1-1; no firm D call. V was clipped by 7 bases and J by 1 base, with 13 bases between them. The CDR3 runs to 14 residues. Germline V gene sequence: CDR1 MDHEN, CDR2 SYDVKM. CDR3 nucleotide sequence: TGTGCCAGCACCACACAGCCCAGGAACACTGAAGCTTTCTTT. Translating it yields CASTTQPRNTEAFF.

This clonotype was counted between two and nine times. The germline gene is not matched at one end of the junction; a read error may be the cause. This chain links TRBV7-6 with TRBJ2-1; 9 bases agree with TRBD2. This CDR3 region has 16 residues. Germline loops: CDR1 SGHVS, CDR2 FNYEAQ. The CDR3: CASTLGASGAYNEQFF. The CDR3 DNA sequence: TGTGCCAGCACCTTAGGGGCTAGCGGGGCCTACAATGAGCAGTTCTTC. The whole variable domain, remainder taken from reference TRBV7-6 and TRBJ2-1, is GAGVSQSPRYKVTKRGQDVALRCDPISGHVSLYWYRQALGQGPEFLTYFNYEAQQDKSGLPNDRFSAERPEGSISTLTIQRTEQRDSAMYRCASTLGASGAYNEQFFGPGTRLTVL.

This clonotype was recorded a few times. This rearrangement joins TRBV20-1 to TRBJ1-5, with 9 bases that match TRBD1. The V segment lost 6 bases and the J segment 5 bases; nucleotides outside the gene matches: 11. The germline V gene has CDR1 DFQATT and CDR2 SNEGSKA (reference sequence). The CDR3 length is 15 residues. The CDR3 is CSAVRDRAGDQPQHF. The CDR3 DNA reads as TGCAGTGCGGTCCGGGACAGGGCGGGGGATCAGCCCCAGCATTTT.

The chain carries TRBV18 and TRBJ2-3; TRBD1 aligns across 8 bases. Germline assignment: CDR1 KGHSH and CDR2 LQKENI. The CDR3 loop spans 16 amino acids. With V trimmed by 2 bases and J by 3 bases, 7 bases remained unmatched. DNA for the CDR3: TGTGCCAGCTCACCAGTAATGGACAGGGAAACAGATACGCAGTATTTT. Its translation: CASSPVMDRETDTQYF.

This clonotype has more than one count but fewer than ten. The chain has TRBV4-1 and TRBJ1-1, with D uncertain. Trimming left V 2 bases short and J 1 base short, with 5 bases between. The CDR3 extends over 13 amino acids. Germline V gene sequence: CDR1 MGHRA, CDR2 YSYEKL. CDR3 region: CASSQRENTEAFF. The DNA of the CDR3 is TGCGCCAGCAGCCAAAGAGAGAACACTGAAGCTTTCTTT.

The rearrangement uses TRBV7-2 and TRBJ1-2, with D unclear. Germline values: CDR1 SGHTA, CDR2 FQGNSA. V lost 1 base, J lost 3 bases, and 6 bases lay in between. This CDR3 spans 13 amino acids. The CDR3 DNA reads TGTGCCAGCAGCTTAGACAGTTACTATGGCTACACCTTC. Its protein product is CASSLDSYYGYTF.

This clonotype was counted a few times. The rearrangement links TRBV4-3 to TRBJ2-7; the D is unclear. Germline V gene sequence: CDR1 LGHNA, CDR2 YSLEER. The V end was cut by 1 base, the J end by 3 bases, with 7 bases between. The CDR3 extends over 13 amino acids. CDR3 amino acids: CASSQARNYEQYF. The CDR3 DNA follows: TGCGCCAGCAGCCAAGCCCGGAACTACGAGCAGTACTTC.

This clonotype was seen a handful of times. The rearrangement joins TRBV5-1 to TRBJ1-2, with TRBD1 matching 12 bases. Per the germline V gene, CDR1 is SGHRS and CDR2 is YFSETQ. V was clipped by 3 bases and J by 5 bases; unmatched bases: 11. The CDR3 totals 17 residues. CDR3 DNA sequence: TGCGCCAGCAGCTCCGCCGGGACAGGGGGCCGGGCGTATGGCTACACCTTC. It codes for CASSSAGTGGRAYGYTF.

The chain recombines TRBV20-1 with TRBJ2-2; possibly TRBD1 for D (6 bases). Germline CDR1 and CDR2: DFQATT and SNEGSKA (reference sequence). The CDR3 is made up of 16 amino acids. The V end was cut by 0 bases, the J end by 7 bases, with 18 bases between. The CDR3 region is CSARDIRDNGRGELFF. In nucleotides, the CDR3 is TGCAGTGCTAGAGATATCAGGGACAACGGTCGCGGGGAGCTGTTTTTT.

The chain couples TRBV3-1 to TRBJ2-1, with D tentatively TRBD1 or TRBD2 (5 bases each). The CDR3 extends over 15 amino acids. CDR1 is LGHDT and CDR2 is YNNKEL in the germline V gene (reference sequence). V was pared by 2 bases and J by 9 bases, with 17 bases between. The CDR3 nucleotides are TGTGCCAGCAGCCAATCCGGGACCTTGAGCAGTGAGCAGTTCTTC. This codes for CASSQSGTLSSEQFF.